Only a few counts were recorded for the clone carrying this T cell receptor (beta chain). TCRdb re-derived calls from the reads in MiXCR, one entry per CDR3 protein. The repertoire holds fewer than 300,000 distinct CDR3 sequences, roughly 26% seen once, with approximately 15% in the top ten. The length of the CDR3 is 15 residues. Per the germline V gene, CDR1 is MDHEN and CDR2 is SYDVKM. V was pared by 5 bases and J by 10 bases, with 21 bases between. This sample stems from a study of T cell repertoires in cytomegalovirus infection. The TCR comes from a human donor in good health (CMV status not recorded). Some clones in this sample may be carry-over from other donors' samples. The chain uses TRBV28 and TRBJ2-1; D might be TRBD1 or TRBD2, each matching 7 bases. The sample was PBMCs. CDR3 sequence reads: CASSPGGAREGEQFF. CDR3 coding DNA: TGTGCCAGCAGTCCAGGGGGGGCGCGAGAGGGCGAGCAGTTCTTC. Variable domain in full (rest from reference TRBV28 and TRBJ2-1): DVKVTQSSRYLVKRTGEKVFLECVQDMDHENMFWYRQDPGLGLRLIYFSYDVKMKEKGDIPEGYSVSREKKERFSLILESASTNQTSMYLCASSPGGAREGEQFFGPGTRLTVL.